These T cell receptor beta chains were read from a single sample in a study of CD8+ T cells in alopecia areata. Produced via immunoSEQ multiplex PCR; TCRdb's table is partial and in-frame only. The sample yields about 140,000 clones, 51% seen once. The source material was CD4+ T cells sorted from blood, sampled at week 0. Every receptor here comes from a human donor with alopecia areata. Both conserved end residues are part of each CDR3. Each record gives: clone size, V gene, J gene, D gene, CDR3 DNA, CDR3 protein. The D gene is left open where the match is weak. Some rows mark clone size as missing; the rest say once, few, many or name a class of expanded clone.

.	TRBV2	TRBJ2-6	.	TGTGCCAGCAAGCTAGGGGGTGGGGCCAACGTCCTGACTTTC	CASKLGGGANVLTF
.	TRBV5-4	TRBJ1-1	.	TGTGCCAGCAGCTTGGGGGGAGGAATTGTGGCTTTCTTT	CASSLGGGIVAFF
.	TRBV29-1	TRBJ2-1	TRBD1	TGCAGCGCGCACAGGGGGCTGGGCAATGAGCAGTTCTTC	CSAHRGLGNEQFF
.	TRBV29-1	TRBJ2-1	.	TGCAGCGTTGAAGGTAGCACGGATGAGCAGTTCTTC	CSVEGSTDEQFF
few	TRBV7-8	TRBJ1-2	.	TGTGCCAGCAGCTCCCAACGGGGTGGCTACACCTTC	CASSSQRGGYTF
.	TRBV30	TRBJ2-1	TRBD2	TGTGCCTGGAGTGTCTCTAGCGGGAGGGCGGAGCAGTTCTTC	CAWSVSSGRAEQFF
.	TRBV30	TRBJ2-5	.	TGTGCCTGGAGTGCAACGATAAAAGAGACCCAGTACTTC	CAWSATIKETQYF
.	TRBV28	TRBJ2-1	.	TGTGCCACCATCAGGGCCCACAACCAGCCTGAGCAGTTCTTC	CATIRAHNQPEQFF
.	TRBV19	TRBJ1-3	TRBD1	TGTGCCAGTAGTCCGTCGGACAGGCGCTCTGGAAACACCATATATTTT	CASSPSDRRSGNTIYF
.	TRBV28	TRBJ2-5	.	TGTGCCAGCAGACCTCGAGGGGCACTGCACGAGACCCAGTACTTC	CASRPRGALHETQYF
medium-sized	TRBV6-1	TRBJ1-3	.	TGTGCCAGCCGAGAGACAGGAAGCTCTGGAAACACCATATATTTT	CASRETGSSGNTIYF
.	TRBV15	TRBJ1-5	.	TGTGCCACCCAAAGTAAGCTCGAGCCCCAGCATTTT	CATQSKLEPQHF
.	TRBV2	TRBJ1-2	TRBD1	TGTGCCAGCAGTACCCACAGGGGGCAGTTCTATGGCTACACCTTC	CASSTHRGQFYGYTF
.	TRBV28	TRBJ1-1	TRBD1	TGTGCCAGCAGTTTTCGACAGGGAGGCGTGATGGGGACTGAAGCTTTCTTT	CASSFRQGGVMGTEAFF
once	TRBV29-1	TRBJ2-5	.	TGCAGCGTTGAAGATAGGGCGGTTAAAGAGACCCAGTACTTC	CSVEDRAVKETQYF
.	TRBV29-1	TRBJ2-2	.	TGCAGCGTTGAAAAACGCACCGGGGAGCTGTTTTTT	CSVEKRTGELFF
.	TRBV7-9	TRBJ1-1	.	TGTGCCAGCAGCTTAGAGGATCAAGGAGGGGCTTTCTTT	CASSLEDQGGAFF
.	TRBV6-5	TRBJ2-7	.	TGTGCCAGCAGAAGGGGGTCCCACGAGCAGTACTTC	CASRRGSHEQYF
.	TRBV29-1	TRBJ2-5	.	TGCAGCGTTGCGGCAGGGACCTCCCAAGGGACCCAGTACTTC	CSVAAGTSQGTQYF
.	TRBV6-5	TRBJ1-1	.	TGTGCCAGCAGTTACTCGACCCCGGGGCAGAACACTGAAGCTTTCTTT	CASSYSTPGQNTEAFF
few	TRBV29-1	TRBJ2-3	.	TGCAGCGTTGAGGATACGCAGTATTTT	CSVEDTQYF
.	TRBV6-5	TRBJ2-7	TRBD2	TGTGCCAGCAGTGACCCCCTGAGCGGGACTGTGCAGTACTTC	CASSDPLSGTVQYF
.	TRBV6-6	TRBJ1-5	TRBD1	TGTGCCAGCAGTCCTTCAGGGGGCCGTCAGCCCCAGCATTTT	CASSPSGGRQPQHF
.	TRBV7-9	TRBJ2-5	TRBD2	TGTGCCAGCAGCTCTGGGCGGACTAGCGGACTCCAAGAGACCCAGTACTTC	CASSSGRTSGLQETQYF
.	TRBV7-6	TRBJ2-3	.	TGTGCCAGCAGCCCGACACACAGCACAGATACGCAGTATTTT	CASSPTHSTDTQYF
.	TRBV18	TRBJ2-7	.	TGTGCCAGCTCTTCGGGACTTAGCTCCTACGAGCAGTACTTC	CASSSGLSSYEQYF
.	TRBV9	TRBJ1-2	.	TGTGCCAGCAGCCCAGGGTTCGGCTACACCTTC	CASSPGFGYTF
few	TRBV29-1	TRBJ2-7	TRBD1	TGCAGCGTTGCTGACAGGGGGCGAGGCGAGCAGTACTTC	CSVADRGRGEQYF
.	TRBV29-1	TRBJ2-1	TRBD2	TGCAGCGTTGAAGGAAAACTAGCGGGGTACAATGAGCAGTTCTTC	CSVEGKLAGYNEQFF
.	TRBV29-1	TRBJ2-3	TRBD2	TGCAGCGTAGAGCCGAGACTAGCCCCCACAGATACGCAGTATTTT	CSVEPRLAPTDTQYF
.	TRBV29-1	TRBJ2-7	TRBD1	TGCAGCGTCGCAACAGGGGATGGCTCCTACGAGCAGTACTTC	CSVATGDGSYEQYF
few	TRBV30	TRBJ1-2	.	TGTGCCTGGAGTAGCTGGACAGCCAACTATGGCTACACCTTC	CAWSSWTANYGYTF
.	TRBV5-4	TRBJ2-3	.	TGTGCCAGCAGCCCCCCTAGGGGGAGCACAGATACGCAGTATTTT	CASSPPRGSTDTQYF
.	TRBV4-1	TRBJ2-1	.	TGCGCCAGCGCACCAAGACATAGTGGTACTAGGACGTTCTTC	CASAPRHSGTRTFF
.	TRBV6-1	TRBJ2-1	.	TGTGCCAGCAGACTCGGAGGATACAATGAGCAGTTCTTC	CASRLGGYNEQFF
.	TRBV6-6	TRBJ1-2	.	TGTGCCACCAGGACAGAGCCCACCCTCCCCCACTACACCTTC	CATRTEPTLPHYTF
.	TRBV6-6	TRBJ2-7	.	TGTGCCAGCACCGGGACGGGGTCCTACGAGCAGTACTTC	CASTGTGSYEQYF
.	TRBV25-1	TRBJ2-5	TRBD1	TGTGCCAGCAGTAGACAGGGGGTTGGTCAAGAGACCCAGTACTTC	CASSRQGVGQETQYF
few	TRBV4-3	TRBJ1-4	.	TGCGCCAGCAGCCAAGATGTGGCGGCCGTATTTGGAAAACTGTTTTTT	CASSQDVAAVFGKLFF
.	TRBV30	TRBJ1-2	.	TGTGCCTGGAGTCTTGACAGGACTAACTATGGCTACACCTTC	CAWSLDRTNYGYTF
.	TRBV2	TRBJ2-3	.	TGTGCCAGCAGTCCCAGGGGCAGGGATCACACAGATACGCAGTATTTT	CASSPRGRDHTDTQYF